This TCR beta chain was found in a study of cytotoxic CD8 clonotypes in ibrutinib-treated CLL. Cryopreserved PBMCs yielded roughly 2.1 micrograms of genomic DNA for TCR beta libraries. Study-level points and caveats: Clonality was higher at baseline than in age-matched healthy donors and tracked circulating CD8+ T-cell counts. For progressing versus sustained-remission patients, sampling times were not the same.

The protocol was immunoSEQ multiplex PCR, while the TCRdb copy is restricted to in-frame clones and leaves out a portion. The sample holds fewer than 150,000 clones, roughly 80% seen once. As to this clone: The antigen remains undetermined.

This clonotype was sampled from a human donor with chronic lymphocytic leukemia. Sequenced material: PBMCs, taken after 24 months of ibrutinib treatment.

CDR3 sequence reads: CASSYYEFYNSPLHF. The DNA for the CDR3 is TGTGCCAGCAGTTATTATGAGTTCTATAATTCACCCCTCCACTTT. V is TRBV6-9 and J is TRBJ1-6; D is undetermined. The CDR3 runs 15 residues. Looked up from germline, CDR1 is MNHGY and CDR2 is SVAAGI. V was cut by 1 base and J by 3 bases, with 7 bases left in between.